Presented here are 16 T cell receptor beta chains from one specimen sequenced in a study of technical replicates of blood from a handful of donors. Using immunoSEQ multiplex PCR, the repertoire was profiled, and TCRdb retains in-frame clones only, with some absent. The sample shows approximately 79,000 clones, 75% to 95% of them seen only once. What was sequenced was T cells isolated from PBMCs. The receptors come from a human donor in good health.

About this clone itself: One junction end does not reproduce the germline sequence, and a read error may be involved. The genes are TRBV11-3 and TRBJ2-3, with TRBD2 as a possible D gene (7 bases). Germline V lookup: CDR1 SGHNT, CDR2 YENEEA. The CDR3 loop spans 12 amino acids. CDR3: CASSTSGTIVNF. The CDR3 DNA follows: TGTGCCAGCAGCACCAGCGGGACAATTGTAAATTTT.

V gene TRBV7-9 combines with J gene TRBJ2-2; perhaps TRBD2 as D (5 bases). CDR3 length equals 14 residues. From germline, CDR1 is SEHNR and CDR2 FQNEAQ (reference sequence). As DNA, the CDR3 is TGTGTCACCCCCAGGACTCGTAACACCGGGGAGCTGTTTTTT. It codes for CVTPRTRNTGELFF.

This chain uses TRBV19 with TRBJ2-7, with 12 bases that match TRBD2. V lost 3 bases to trimming and J lost 0 bases; unmatched junction nucleotides: 0. Germline lookup yields CDR1 LNHDA and CDR2 SQIVND (reference sequence). The CDR3 has 15 amino acids. The CDR3: CASSMTSGSSYEQYF. The CDR3 coding sequence is TGTGCCAGTAGTATGACTAGCGGGAGCTCCTACGAGCAGTACTTC.

The rearrangement links TRBV5-1 to TRBJ2-5; TRBD2 matches 15 bases. The germline V gene encodes CDR1 SGHRS and CDR2 YFSETQ. V shed 3 bases, J shed 2 bases, and the junction held 5 bases outside the gene matches. The CDR3 contains 17 residues. The CDR3 nucleotides read TGCGCCAGCAGCTCCGGACTAGCGGGAGGGAAACAAGAGACCCAGTACTTC. Encoded protein: CASSSGLAGGKQETQYF. Combining the CDR3 with reference TRBV5-1 and TRBJ2-5 gives the whole variable domain KAGVTQTPRYLIKTRGQQVTLSCSPISGHRSVSWYQQTPGQGLQFLFEYFSETQRNKGNFPGRFSGRQFSNSRSEMNVSTLELGDSALYLCASSSGLAGGKQETQYFGPGTRLLVL.

The J gene is TRBJ1-1, the V gene TRBV18; 9 bases are a match to TRBD1. CDR3 size: 14 residues. Germline V gene sequence: CDR1 KGHSH, CDR2 LQKENI. V shed 3 bases, J shed 3 bases, and the junction held 2 bases outside the gene matches. The CDR3 sequence is CASSPRQGDTEAFF. The CDR3, as DNA: TGTGCCAGCTCACCGCGACAGGGGGACACTGAAGCTTTCTTT.

The gene calls are TRBV27 and TRBJ2-7; D may be TRBD2 (5 bases). The V gene's germline CDR1 is MNHEY and CDR2 SMNVEV (reference sequence). Trimming took 2 bases from V and 0 from J, leaving 11 bases between them. The CDR3 totals 15 residues. The CDR3 loop is CASSLEAGSSYEQYF. CDR3 DNA sequence: TGTGCCAGCAGTTTAGAGGCGGGTTCCTCCTACGAGCAGTACTTC.

V and J are TRBV11-3 and TRBJ2-3; D ambiguous. V lost 1 base, J lost 3 bases, and 5 bases lay in between. The germline V gene encodes CDR1 SGHNT and CDR2 YENEEA. The CDR3 loop spans 13 amino acids. The CDR3: CASSLAVTDTQYF. The CDR3 nucleotides are TGTGCCAGCAGCTTAGCGGTAACAGATACGCAGTATTTT.

The chain carries TRBV19 and TRBJ2-7, with 10 bases that match TRBD2. Germline V gives CDR1 LNHDA, CDR2 SQIVND (reference sequence). V shed 9 bases and J 4 bases; nucleotides not matched to a gene: 6. The CDR3 spans 13 residues. The CDR3 DNA follows: TGTGCCAGCCGAGCTAGCGGGAGTTACGAGCAGTACTTC. Protein sequence: CASRASGSYEQYF.

The chain has TRBV4-3 and TRBJ2-7; D is uncertain. The CDR3 is 15 amino acids. V lost 4 bases and J 3 bases, leaving 16 bases between the germline ends. Germline loops: CDR1 LGHNA, CDR2 YSLEER. The CDR3 spells CASSLQDTTLYEQYF. As DNA, the CDR3 is TGCGCCAGCAGCCTTCAGGATACAACCCTCTACGAGCAGTACTTC.

CDR3 amino acids: CASSLSCRGRCDEQFF. As DNA, the CDR3 is TGTGCCAGCAGTTTATCGTGTAGGGGTCGTTGCGATGAGCAGTTCTTC. This chain uses TRBV27 with TRBJ2-1, with D tentatively TRBD1 (5 bases). CDR1 is MNHEY, CDR2 SMNVEV, per germline (reference sequence). The CDR3 spans 16 residues. V was clipped by 0 bases and J by 8 bases, with 17 bases between them.

This clone has more than one count but fewer than ten. The chain carries TRBV6-5 and TRBJ1-4, with D possibly matching TRBD1 (5 bases). Trimming took 0 bases from V and 0 from J, leaving 8 bases between them. Germline CDR1 and CDR2: MNHEY and SVGAGI. The CDR3 has 16 residues. DNA for the CDR3: TGTGCCAGCAGTTACTCAGCAGGGTCAACTAATGAAAAACTGTTTTTT. Residues: CASSYSAGSTNEKLFF.

The chain's CDR3 is CAWRPGKGYLQPQHF. CDR3 coding DNA: TGTGCCTGGAGACCGGGGAAAGGGTACCTTCAGCCCCAGCATTTT. The V gene is TRBV30, the J gene TRBJ1-5; no clear D gene. CDR1 GTSNPN and CDR2 SVGIG come from the germline V gene (reference sequence). The CDR3 is made up of 15 amino acids. Trimming cost V 3 bases and J 6 bases, with 18 bases left between them. Based on the CDR3 plus reference TRBV30 and TRBJ1-5, the full variable domain is SQTIHQWPATLVQPVGSPLSLECTVEGTSNPNLYWYRQAAGRGLQLLFYSVGIGQISSEVPQNLSASRPQDRQFILSSKKLLLSDSGFYLCAWRPGKGYLQPQHFGDGTRLSIL.

The chain is built from TRBV5-1 and TRBJ2-3; 8 positions match TRBD2. The trim removed 4 bases at V and 2 bases at J, leaving 12 bases unmatched. Germline CDR1 is SGHRS and CDR2 is YFSETQ. CDR3 length equals 17 residues. As DNA, the CDR3 is TGCGCCAGCAGCGTAAACGGGGGTAGCGGGAACACAGATACGCAGTATTTT. Translated, it gives CASSVNGGSGNTDTQYF.

This chain connects TRBV27 to TRBJ1-1, with a possible D match to TRBD1 (5 bases). Germline values: CDR1 MNHEY, CDR2 SMNVEV (reference sequence). V gave up 2 bases and J gave up 5 bases, with 12 bases separating them. This CDR3 has 14 amino acids. The CDR3 DNA follows: TGTGCCAGCAGTTTAGATAGGGGAAGGACTGAAGCTTTCTTT. Amino acids: CASSLDRGRTEAFF.

The chain carries TRBV9 and TRBJ2-5, with 10 nucleotides matching TRBD2. This CDR3 contains 16 residues. The ends lost 3 bases at V and 5 bases at J; junction bases unmatched: 10. The V gene's germline CDR1 is SGDLS and CDR2 YYNGEE. CDR3 residues: CASSATLAGGPETQYF. CDR3 coding DNA: TGTGCCAGCAGCGCCACGTTAGCGGGAGGACCGGAGACCCAGTACTTC.

The rearrangement links TRBV14 to TRBJ2-3; D perhaps matches TRBD1 (6 bases). This CDR3 has 14 amino acids. CDR1 and CDR2 (germline): SGHDN, FVKESK. V was cut by 4 bases and J by 5 bases, with 13 bases left in between. Written as DNA, the CDR3 is TGTGCCAGCAGCCCGTGGACAGACGAAGATACGCAGTATTTT. Protein product: CASSPWTDEDTQYF.